Given below is one T cell receptor (beta chain) in context. A universal primer site arose from template switching, and cDNA bore unique molecular identifiers. One entry per CDR3 protein results from TCRdb running MiXCR on the 5' RACE reads. The sample lists 300,000 to 400,000 distinct CDR3 sequences; approximately 8.8% were seen once. The sample is drawn from a study of identical twins. The source is a woman between 45 and 60 years old in good health. Sequenced sample: naive T cells sorted from blood.

DNA for the CDR3: TGTGCCAGCAGCTCGCGACTAGCGGACATGCCCCGGATTGAGCAGTTCTTC. Residues: CASSSRLADMPRIEQFF. J is TRBJ2-1 and V is TRBV7-8; 9 positions match TRBD2. V lost 4 bases and J lost 9; bases outside the gene matches: 16. Per germline, CDR1 SGHVS and CDR2 FQNEAQ. The CDR3 is made up of 17 amino acids.